This entry lists 3 T cell receptor beta chains sequenced from one sample in a study of T cells in Graves' hyperthyroidism and ophthalmopathy. Amplification of TCR beta CDR3 regions was performed using RNA transcripts as template. First-round RT-PCR with HTBI primers amplified the TCR CDR3 region. TCRdb used MiXCR to reprocess the multiplex PCR reads, holding one entry per CDR3 protein. Of about 600,000 distinct CDR3 sequences detected, about a sixth appear once; the ten largest clones hold under 3.5%. The sequenced sample consisted of blood. All receptors come from a woman between 40 and 50 years old with Graves' ophthalmopathy.

This clonotype was recorded many times. This chain links TRBV11-2 with TRBJ2-7; D not resolved. CDR3 size: 12 residues. The V gene's germline CDR1 is SGHAT and CDR2 FQNNGV. V was trimmed by 5 bases and J by 4 bases, leaving 9 bases between them. For the CDR3, the DNA is TGTGCCAGCAGCCCCACTCAGTACGAGCAGTACTTC. Its translation: CASSPTQYEQYF.

This clonotype was picked up many times. The chain employs TRBV11-2 and TRBJ2-7; the D is unclear. Germline CDR1 reads SGHAT; CDR2 reads FQNNGV. The CDR3 has 13 amino acids. Trimming stripped 5 bases from V and 3 bases from J, with 11 bases between. This chain's CDR3 is CASSISLIYEQYF. The CDR3 DNA reads as TGTGCCAGCAGCATATCACTTATCTACGAGCAGTACTTC. Supplemented by reference TRBV11-2 and TRBJ2-7, the full variable domain reads EAGVAQSPRYKIIEKRQSVAFWCNPISGHATLYWYQQILGQGPKLLIQFQNNGVVDDSQLPKDRFSAERLKGVDSTLKIQPAKLEDSAVYLCASSISLIYEQYFGPGTRLTVT.

The V call is TRBV28, the J call TRBJ2-2; no firm D call. The CDR3 sequence is 11 residues long. V lost 11 bases and J lost 7, with 11 bases in between. Per germline, CDR1 MDHEN and CDR2 SYDVKM. The CDR3: CAPRVDGELFF. DNA for the CDR3: TGTGCCCCCCGCGTGGACGGGGAGCTGTTTTTT. Complete variable domain (other parts from reference TRBV28 and TRBJ2-2): DVKVTQSSRYLVKRTGEKVFLECVQDMDHENMFWYRQDPGLGLRLIYFSYDVKMKEKGDIPEGYSVSREKKERFSLILESASTNQTSMYLCAPRVDGELFFGEGSRLTVL.